The 22 T cell receptor beta chains presented below share a single source sample, sequenced in a study of T cell responses to AZD1222 COVID-19 vaccine. Sequencing used immunoSEQ multiplex PCR; TCRdb keeps in-frame clones, though not all of them. Counted here are 90,000 to 120,000 clones, about 88% occurring once; the ten biggest clones make up about 19%. The sample in question was peripheral blood, obtained on day 0 of AZD1222 vaccination. These receptors all stem from an adult in good health.

J is TRBJ1-1 and V is TRBV24-1, with D possibly being TRBD1 (6 bases). Trimming took off 4 bases at V and 10 bases at J, with 12 bases between the two ends. The CDR3 loop spans 12 amino acids. Looked up from germline, CDR1 is KGHDR and CDR2 is SFDVKD. DNA for the CDR3: TGTGCCACCAGTGACGCACAGGGAGTAGCTTTCTTT. Amino acids: CATSDAQGVAFF.

Concerning this clone: The same CDR3 also results from other DNA sequences found in this sample. The chain recombines TRBV2 with TRBJ2-7; TRBD1 matches at 11 bases. Trimming removed 6 bases from V and 3 bases from J; junction bases left unmatched: 4. This CDR3 contains 14 residues. The germline gives CDR1 SNHLY, CDR2 FYNNEI. CDR3 protein: CASSAGTGGYEQYF. CDR3 DNA: TGTGCCAGCAGCGCCGGGACAGGGGGCTACGAGCAGTACTTC. Drawing the rest from reference TRBV2 and TRBJ2-7, the complete variable domain is EPEVTQTPSHQVTQMGQEVILRCVPISNHLYFYWYRQILGQKVEFLVSFYNNEISEKSEIFDDQFSVERPDGSNFTLKIRSTKLEDSAMYFCASSAGTGGYEQYFGPGTRLTVT.

The chain links TRBV10-1 to TRBJ2-7, with 15 bases matching TRBD2. V shed 2 bases, J shed 0 bases, and the junction held 2 bases outside the gene matches. Germline values: CDR1 WNHNN, CDR2 SYGVQD (reference sequence). CDR3 size: 17 residues. The chain's CDR3 is CASSEGTSGGTSYEQYF. For the CDR3, the DNA is TGCGCCAGCAGTGAGGGGACTAGCGGGGGGACCTCCTACGAGCAGTACTTC.

The gene calls are TRBV6-1 and TRBJ2-3; no definite D call. This CDR3 region has 12 residues. Trimming shortened V by 3 bases and J by 4 bases, and 5 bases separated the two germline ends. CDR1 is MNHNS, CDR2 SASEGT, per germline. The CDR3: CASSDLADTQYF. As DNA, the CDR3 is TGTGCCAGCAGTGATTTGGCAGATACGCAGTATTTT.

V usage is TRBV11-2 and J usage is TRBJ2-3; possible D gene TRBD2, 6 bases. This CDR3 is 15 amino acids long. Germline CDR1 is SGHAT and CDR2 is FQNNGV. V shed 0 bases and J shed 4 bases, with 11 bases lying between them. Here the CDR3 DNA reads TGTGCCAGCAGCTTAGACTCGTGGGGGGCAGATACGCAGTATTTT. This sequence encodes CASSLDSWGADTQYF.

This chain joins TRBV5-1 and TRBJ1-5; D is possibly TRBD1 (6 bases). CDR3 length equals 14 residues. Trimming pared 3 bases from V and 4 bases from J, leaving 11 bases between. The germline CDR1 and CDR2 sequences are SGHRS and YFSETQ. CDR3 amino acids: CASSSGDANQPQHF. The CDR3 DNA follows: TGCGCCAGCAGCTCAGGGGACGCAAATCAGCCCCAGCATTTT.

This chain connects TRBV7-3 to TRBJ1-1, with D perhaps matching TRBD1 (5 bases). V lost 5 bases to trimming and J lost 3 bases, with 19 bases between them. The CDR3 consists of 16 residues. Germline V gene lookup returns CDR1 SGHTA and CDR2 FQGTGA. In DNA form, the CDR3 reads TGTGCCAGCAGCCTGGGGGGAAGGGGCACCGACACTGAAGCTTTCTTT. As protein: CASSLGGRGTDTEAFF.

CDR3 residues: CAIIRHMNTEAFF. The CDR3 DNA reads TGTGCCATCATCAGACACATGAACACTGAAGCTTTCTTT. V usage is TRBV6-5 and J usage is TRBJ1-1; D is undetermined. The V gene lost 10 bases and the J gene lost 0 bases, with 12 bases spanning the gap. From germline, CDR1 is MNHEY and CDR2 SVGAGI. This CDR3 comprises 13 residues.

This clone was seen just once. The chain carries TRBV10-1 and TRBJ1-6; 8 bases are a match to TRBD1. Germline lookup yields CDR1 WNHNN and CDR2 SYGVQD (reference sequence). V lost 7 bases to trimming and J lost 7 bases; unmatched junction nucleotides: 12. The CDR3 consists of 16 residues. In DNA, the CDR3 is TGCGCCAGCACCAGGACAGGGTATTATGGCAATTCACCCCTCCACTTT. It encodes CASTRTGYYGNSPLHF.

In this sample, this clone turned up once. This sequence joins TRBV6-2 or TRBV6-3 and TRBJ1-2, with a tentative D call TRBD1 (6 bases). V was clipped by 5 bases and J by 6 bases, with 16 bases between them. The length of the CDR3 is 14 residues. The germline CDR1 and CDR2 sequences are MNHEY and SVGEGT. CDR3 protein: CASSLIPGVDGYTF. CDR3 in DNA: TGTGCCAGCAGTCTGATCCCAGGGGTCGATGGCTACACCTTC.

The chain employs TRBV15 and TRBJ2-3, with TRBD1 identical over 8 bases. V dropped 4 bases and J dropped 3; count of bases not matched to a gene: 15. CDR3 length: 18 residues. Germline V lookup: CDR1 LNHNV, CDR2 YYDKDF (reference sequence). CDR3 coding DNA: TGTGCCACCAGCATCCGGAGCAGGGGGCCGCTTGGTACAGATACGCAGTATTTT. It yields the protein CATSIRSRGPLGTDTQYF.

V and J are TRBV5-1 and TRBJ1-1; 10 nucleotides agree with TRBD1. This CDR3 has 18 residues. From germline, CDR1 is SGHRS and CDR2 YFSETQ. The V segment lost 1 base and the J segment 2 bases; nucleotides outside the gene matches: 11. CDR3 DNA: TGCGCCAGCAGCTTGATAAGGGACAGGGGCGAAAGAAACACTGAAGCTTTCTTT. This codes for CASSLIRDRGERNTEAFF.

The CDR3 reads CASSPGSYSNQPQHF. In nucleotides, the CDR3 is TGTGCCAGCAGCCCAGGGTCTTATAGCAATCAGCCCCAGCATTTT. The chain couples TRBV7-2 to TRBJ1-5; a possible D gene is TRBD1 (5 bases). CDR1 and CDR2 from the germline V gene are SGHTA and FQGNSA. The V and J ends lost 5 bases and 0 bases respectively, with 11 bases between them. CDR3 length equals 15 residues.

With regard to this clone: The CDR3 ends on some other residue instead of the conserved phenylalanine or tryptophan, so this is likely a read error. The chain employs TRBV6-5 and TRBJ1-6, with a tentative D call TRBD1 (6 bases). Trimming pared 0 bases from V and 6 bases from J, leaving 12 bases between. CDR1 is MNHEY and CDR2 is SVGAGI in the germline V gene. This CDR3 spans 16 amino acids. The CDR3 nucleotides read TGTGCCAGCAGTTACTCGGTCGGGGGCTCTAATTCACCCCTCCACCTT. Protein product: CASSYSVGGSNSPLHL.

The sample holds one count of this clone. The chain recombines TRBV5-4 with TRBJ2-7; 9 positions agree with TRBD1. V dropped 4 bases and J dropped 0; count of bases not matched to a gene: 2. Germline V gene data show CDR1 as SGHNT and CDR2 as YYREEE (reference sequence). This CDR3 is built from 14 residues. The chain's CDR3 is CASSPGQGSYEQYF. The CDR3 DNA follows: TGTGCCAGCAGCCCGGGACAGGGCTCCTACGAGCAGTACTTC.

The chain uses TRBV7-8 and TRBJ2-7; 8 bases map to TRBD1. CDR1 is SGHVS and CDR2 is FQNEAQ in the germline V gene. V trimming: 6 bases; J trimming: 2 bases; junction bases outside the gene matches: 9. The CDR3 contains 15 residues. CDR3 nucleotide sequence: TGTGCCAGCAGGTCCGGGACAGGCCCAACCTACGAGCAGTACTTC. Its protein is CASRSGTGPTYEQYF. Using reference TRBV7-8 and TRBJ2-7 for the parts outside the CDR3, the full variable domain is GAGVSQSPRYKVAKRGQDVALRCDPISGHVSLFWYQQALGQGPEFLTYFQNEAQLDKSGLPSDRFFAERPEGSVSTLKIQRTQQEDSAVYLCASRSGTGPTYEQYFGPGTRLTVT.

This clone occurred once. The V and J genes are TRBV11-2 and TRBJ2-2; D is possibly TRBD2 (6 bases). V was cut by 5 bases and J by 5 bases, with 12 bases left in between. The CDR3 has 14 residues. From germline, CDR1 is SGHAT and CDR2 FQNNGV. The CDR3: CASSRLVGTGELFF. For the CDR3, the DNA is TGTGCCAGCAGCAGACTAGTGGGGACCGGGGAGCTGTTTTTT.

The genes are TRBV7-3 and TRBJ2-1; 9 bases are shared with TRBD2. The CDR3 is made up of 15 amino acids. CDR1 is SGHTA, CDR2 FQGTGA, per germline. Losses at the gene ends were 0 bases for V and 6 bases for J; bases not matched to a gene: 3. The CDR3 coding sequence is TGTGCCAGCAGCTTAACTAGCGGGGGTCTCAATGAGCAGTTCTTC. Translating it yields CASSLTSGGLNEQFF.

This rearrangement joins TRBV7-9 to TRBJ1-1; D remains ambiguous. Germline V gives CDR1 SEHNR, CDR2 FQNEAQ (reference sequence). CDR3 length: 16 residues. V gave up 1 base and J gave up 3 bases, with 15 bases separating them. CDR3 sequence: CASSLVGGLGDTEAFF. CDR3 DNA sequence: TGTGCCAGCAGCTTAGTAGGAGGGTTGGGAGACACTGAAGCTTTCTTT.

The chain uses TRBV5-5 and TRBJ2-1; a possible D gene is TRBD1 (5 bases). CDR3 size: 14 residues. The V gene's germline CDR1 is SGHKS and CDR2 YYEKEE (reference sequence). The V end was cut by 0 bases, the J end by 4 bases, with 8 bases between. The CDR3 spells CASSLGTSYNEQFF. CDR3 nucleotide sequence: TGTGCCAGCAGCTTGGGGACAAGTTACAATGAGCAGTTCTTC.

The V gene is TRBV19, the J gene TRBJ2-2; D is possibly TRBD1 (6 bases). The V end lost 6 bases, the J end lost 2 bases, and 16 bases lay between the germline ends. CDR3 length: 16 amino acids. Per the germline V gene, CDR1 is LNHDA and CDR2 is SQIVND (reference sequence). In DNA, the CDR3 is TGTGCCAGTAGCCCTCCAGGGGTGGGTAACACCGGGGAGCTGTTTTTT. Its translation is CASSPPGVGNTGELFF.

The V call is TRBV5-4, the J call TRBJ2-1; D may match TRBD1 or TRBD2 (6 bases each). The CDR3 covers 15 residues. The germline V and J ends were trimmed by 4 bases and 8 bases, with 19 bases remaining between them. CDR1 SGHNT and CDR2 YYREEE come from the germline V gene (reference sequence). The CDR3 DNA sequence: TGTGCCAGCAGCGTTGGGGGGCTAAAAAGTGATGAGCAGTTCTTC. Residues: CASSVGGLKSDEQFF.